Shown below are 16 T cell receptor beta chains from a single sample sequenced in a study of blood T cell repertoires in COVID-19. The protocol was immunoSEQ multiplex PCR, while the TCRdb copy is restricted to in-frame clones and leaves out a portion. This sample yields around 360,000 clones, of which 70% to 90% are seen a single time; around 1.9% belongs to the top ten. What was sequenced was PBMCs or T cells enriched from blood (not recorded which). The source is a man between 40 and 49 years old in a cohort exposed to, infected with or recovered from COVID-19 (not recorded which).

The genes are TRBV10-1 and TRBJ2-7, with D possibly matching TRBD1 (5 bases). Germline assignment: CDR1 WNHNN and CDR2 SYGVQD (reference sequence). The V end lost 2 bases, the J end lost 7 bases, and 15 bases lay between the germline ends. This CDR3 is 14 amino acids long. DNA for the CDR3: TGCGCCAGCAGTGAGCTCAGTAGGGGTGGGGAGCAGTACTTC. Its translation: CASSELSRGGEQYF.

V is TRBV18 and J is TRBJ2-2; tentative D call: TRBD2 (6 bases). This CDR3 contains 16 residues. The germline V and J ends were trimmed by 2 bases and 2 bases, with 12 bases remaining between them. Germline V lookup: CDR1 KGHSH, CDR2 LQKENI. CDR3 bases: TGTGCCAGCTCACCATCCCTAGCGCATAACACCGGGGAGCTGTTTTTT. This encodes CASSPSLAHNTGELFF.

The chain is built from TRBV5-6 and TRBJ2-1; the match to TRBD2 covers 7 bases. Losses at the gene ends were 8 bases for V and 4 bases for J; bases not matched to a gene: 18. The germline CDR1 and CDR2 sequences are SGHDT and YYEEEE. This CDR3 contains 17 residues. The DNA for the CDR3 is TGTGCCAGTATCTTCGGCAGCCCAAACGGGAGGTACAATGAGCAGTTCTTC. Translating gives CASIFGSPNGRYNEQFF.

The CDR3 nucleotides read TGTGCCAGCAGCCCACAAAATAGCAATCAGCCCCAGCATTTT. Protein: CASSPQNSNQPQHF. V and J are TRBV7-6 and TRBJ1-5; D not certain. V lost 5 bases and J lost 0, with 8 bases in between. CDR1 and CDR2 (germline): SGHVS, FNYEAQ. The CDR3 contains 14 residues.

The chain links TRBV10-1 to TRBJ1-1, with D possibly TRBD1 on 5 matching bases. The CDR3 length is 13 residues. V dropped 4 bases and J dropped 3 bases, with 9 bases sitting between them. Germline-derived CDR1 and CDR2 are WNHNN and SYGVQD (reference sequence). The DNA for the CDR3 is TGCGCCAGCAGTGCCCAGGGTGACACTGAAGCTTTCTTT. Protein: CASSAQGDTEAFF.

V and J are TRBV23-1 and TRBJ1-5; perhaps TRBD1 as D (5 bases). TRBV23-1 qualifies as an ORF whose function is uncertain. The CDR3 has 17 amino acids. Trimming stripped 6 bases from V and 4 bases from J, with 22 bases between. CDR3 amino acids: CASRPDATGAFNQPQHF. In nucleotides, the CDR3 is TGCGCCAGCAGACCGGACGCCACAGGAGCCTTTAATCAGCCCCAGCATTTT.

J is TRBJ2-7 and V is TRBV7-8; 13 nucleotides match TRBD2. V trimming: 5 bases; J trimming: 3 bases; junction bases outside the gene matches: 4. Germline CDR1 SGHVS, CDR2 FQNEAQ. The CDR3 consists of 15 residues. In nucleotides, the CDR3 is TGTGCCAGCAGCCCCTGGACTAGCGGGAGCTACGAGCAGTACTTC. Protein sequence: CASSPWTSGSYEQYF.

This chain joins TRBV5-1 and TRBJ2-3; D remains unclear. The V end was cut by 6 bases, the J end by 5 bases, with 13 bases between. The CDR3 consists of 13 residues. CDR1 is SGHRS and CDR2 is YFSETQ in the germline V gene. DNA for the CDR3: TGCGCCAGCACTACCGGTACTGGAGATACGCAGTATTTT. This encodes CASTTGTGDTQYF.

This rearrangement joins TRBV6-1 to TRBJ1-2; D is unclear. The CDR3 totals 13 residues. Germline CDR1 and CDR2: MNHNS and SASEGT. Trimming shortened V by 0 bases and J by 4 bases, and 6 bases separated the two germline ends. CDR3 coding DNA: TGTGCCAGCAGTGAAGCCAGGCTCTATGGCTACACCTTC. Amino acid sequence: CASSEARLYGYTF.

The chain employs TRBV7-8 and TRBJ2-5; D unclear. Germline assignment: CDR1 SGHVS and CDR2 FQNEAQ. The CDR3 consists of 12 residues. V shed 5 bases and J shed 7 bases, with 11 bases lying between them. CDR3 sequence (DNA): TGTGCCAGCAGCCCCCGGGTGGGGACCCAGTACTTC. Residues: CASSPRVGTQYF.

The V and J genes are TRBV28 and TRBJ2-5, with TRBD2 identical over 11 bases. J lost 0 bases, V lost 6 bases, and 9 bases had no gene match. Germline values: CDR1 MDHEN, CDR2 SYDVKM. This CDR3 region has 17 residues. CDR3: CASRTSGTREDQETQYF. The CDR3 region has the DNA TGTGCCAGCAGGACTAGCGGGACTCGGGAGGACCAAGAGACCCAGTACTTC.

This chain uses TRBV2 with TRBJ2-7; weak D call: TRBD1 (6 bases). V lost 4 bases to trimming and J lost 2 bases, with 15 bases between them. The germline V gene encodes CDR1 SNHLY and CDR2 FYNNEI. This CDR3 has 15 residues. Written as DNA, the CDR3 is TGTGCCAGCAGTGCACAGGGTGGAGGACCCTACGAGCAGTACTTC. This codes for CASSAQGGGPYEQYF.

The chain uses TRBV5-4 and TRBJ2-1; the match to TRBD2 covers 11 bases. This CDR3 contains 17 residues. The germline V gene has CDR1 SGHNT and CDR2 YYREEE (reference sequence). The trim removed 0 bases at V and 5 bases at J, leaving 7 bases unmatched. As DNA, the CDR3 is TGTGCCAGCAGCTTGGGTCCCGGACTAGCGGGTAACAATGAGCAGTTCTTC. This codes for CASSLGPGLAGNNEQFF.

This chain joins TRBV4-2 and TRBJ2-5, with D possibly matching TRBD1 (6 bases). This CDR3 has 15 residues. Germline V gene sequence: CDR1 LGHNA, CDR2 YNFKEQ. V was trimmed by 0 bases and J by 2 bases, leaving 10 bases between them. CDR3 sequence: CASSQDLRGQETQYF. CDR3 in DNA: TGTGCCAGCAGCCAAGATCTAAGGGGGCAAGAGACCCAGTACTTC.

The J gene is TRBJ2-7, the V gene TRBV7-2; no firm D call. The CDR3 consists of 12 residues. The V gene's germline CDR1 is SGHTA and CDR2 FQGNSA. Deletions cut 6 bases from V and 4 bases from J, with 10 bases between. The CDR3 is CASSRMRYEQYF. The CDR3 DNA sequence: TGTGCCAGCAGTCGTATGCGTTACGAGCAGTACTTC.

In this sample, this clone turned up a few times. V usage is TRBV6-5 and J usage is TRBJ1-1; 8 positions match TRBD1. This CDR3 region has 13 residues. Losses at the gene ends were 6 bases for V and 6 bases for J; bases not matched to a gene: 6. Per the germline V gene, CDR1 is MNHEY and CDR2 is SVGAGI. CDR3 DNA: TGTGCCAGCAGCCGAGGACAGGGCGCTGAAGCTTTCTTT. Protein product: CASSRGQGAEAFF.